The rows below give T cell receptor beta chains drawn from one sample of a study of OX40 agonist ivuxolimab in advanced cancers. The protocol was immunoSEQ multiplex PCR, while the TCRdb copy is restricted to in-frame clones and leaves out a portion. The sample holds 55,000 or so clones, 70% to 90% seen once. Sequencing used CD4+ or CD8+ T cells sorted from blood, obtained in a trial of the OX40 agonist ivuxolimab. The receptors stem from an adult with an advanced solid tumor such as melanoma, head and neck, liver or kidney cancer. Both conserved end residues are part of each CDR3. D genes are given only for firm matches. Size is omitted from some rows. Given values are once, few, many or a class for expanded clones.

few,TRBJ2-6,TRBD1,TRBV5-5,CASNSGTGVSGANVLTF,TGTGCCAGCAACTCCGGGACAGGGGTCTCTGGGGCCAACGTCCTGACTTTC
.,TRBJ2-1,TRBD2,TRBV10-1,CASSESVAGAYNEQFF,TGCGCCAGCAGTGAGAGCGTAGCGGGGGCCTACAATGAGCAGTTCTTC
.,TRBJ1-1,TRBD1,TRBV5-6,CASSPDRGRNTEAFF,TGTGCCAGCAGCCCGGACAGGGGGCGGAACACTGAAGCTTTCTTT
.,TRBJ2-5,.,TRBV20-1,CIVLSPSGPHF,TGCATCGTCCTTTCCCCCTCCGGCCCCCACTTC
.,TRBJ2-3,.,TRBV28,CASSSHRGGGDTQYF,TGTGCCAGCAGTTCCCACAGGGGAGGTGGAGATACGCAGTATTTT
.,TRBJ1-1,TRBD1,TRBV28,CASKSQQGARDTEAFF,TGTGCCAGCAAATCACAACAGGGGGCTAGGGACACTGAAGCTTTCTTT
.,TRBJ1-5,.,TRBV6-1,CASQTGPNQPQHF,TGTGCCAGCCAAACAGGACCTAATCAGCCCCAGCATTTT
.,TRBJ2-7,TRBD1,TRBV5-1,CASSLDVRDRDTYEQYF,TGCGCCAGCAGCTTGGACGTACGGGACAGAGACACCTACGAGCAGTACTTC
few,TRBJ1-6,.,TRBV6-1,CASSVDEQAESPLHF,TGTGCCAGCAGTGTAGATGAACAGGCGGAATCACCCCTCCACTTT
.,TRBJ2-3,TRBD2,TRBV11-2,CASSLGGLGGTDTQYF,TGTGCCAGCAGCTTAGGCGGACTAGGAGGCACAGATACGCAGTATTTT
once,TRBJ1-1,TRBD1,TRBV11-2,CASSHARTTGVNTEAFF,TGTGCCAGCAGCCACGCACGAACGACAGGGGTGAACACTGAAGCTTTCTTT
.,TRBJ2-5,.,TRBV20-1,CSASGPETQYF,TGCAGTGCTAGTGGTCCAGAGACCCAGTACTTC
.,TRBJ1-3,.,TRBV11-2,CASSLVGGTMGNTIYF,TGTGCCAGCAGCTTAGTCGGGGGTACAATGGGAAACACCATATATTTT
.,TRBJ2-2,TRBD1,TRBV11-2,CASSPNPDRVRGLFF,TGTGCCAGCAGCCCCAACCCGGACAGGGTTCGTGGACTGTTTTTT
.,TRBJ2-3,.,TRBV5-4,CASSEGLNTDTQYF,TGTGCCAGCAGCGAGGGACTCAACACAGATACGCAGTATTTT
.,TRBJ1-5,.,TRBV27,CASSLLPGTNQPQHF,TGTGCCAGCAGTTTATTGCCGGGGACCAATCAGCCCCAGCATTTT
.,TRBJ1-5,.,TRBV6-1,CASITDRGWQPQHF,TGTGCCAGCATCACCGACCGAGGGTGGCAGCCCCAGCATTTT
.,TRBJ1-1,TRBD1,TRBV5-1,CASSWTGGAETEAFF,TGCGCCAGCAGCTGGACAGGGGGCGCGGAGACTGAAGCTTTCTTT
.,TRBJ1-2,TRBD1,TRBV30,CAWTFTGTVVSNYGYTF,TGTGCCTGGACCTTTACCGGGACAGTAGTATCTAACTATGGCTACACCTTC
.,TRBJ1-2,.,TRBV5-1,CASSSNPTGGHGYTF,TGCGCCAGCAGCTCCAACCCAACCGGGGGACATGGCTACACCTTC
.,TRBJ2-2,.,TRBV5-1,CASSLLGAPGELFF,TGCGCCAGCAGCTTGTTGGGGGCTCCCGGGGAGCTGTTTTTT
.,TRBJ2-4,.,TRBV18,CASSPPLRGLAKNIQYF,TGTGCCAGCTCACCACCTCTACGGGGCTTAGCCAAAAACATTCAGTACTTC
.,TRBJ2-7,.,TRBV5-5,CASSLVAGTGEQYF,TGTGCCAGCAGCTTGGTTGCAGGGACGGGCGAGCAGTACTTC
.,TRBJ1-2,.,TRBV5-6,CASSPRGQFNYGYTF,TGTGCCAGCAGCCCTCGCGGACAATTTAACTATGGCTACACCTTC
.,TRBJ2-1,.,TRBV6-4,CASSSVQGNNEQFF,TGTGCCAGCAGCTCCGTGCAGGGAAACAATGAGCAGTTCTTC
once,TRBJ2-7,.,TRBV5-8,CASSLFRGAAVEQYF,TGTGCCAGCAGCTTGTTTAGGGGGGCTGCCGTAGAGCAGTACTTC
.,TRBJ1-1,.,TRBV29-1,CSVGGVADTEAFF,TGCAGCGTTGGGGGCGTGGCGGACACTGAAGCTTTCTTT
.,TRBJ1-2,TRBD1,TRBV7-9,CASILGGQIYGYTF,TGTGCCAGCATTCTGGGGGGACAGATATATGGCTACACCTTC
.,TRBJ1-1,.,TRBV30,CAWSVRGRGYEAFF,TGTGCCTGGAGTGTAAGGGGCAGGGGTTATGAAGCTTTCTTT
.,TRBJ2-1,.,TRBV6-5,CASSPRTGPNNEQFF,TGTGCCAGCAGTCCTCGCACGGGACCCAACAATGAGCAGTTCTTC
.,TRBJ2-1,.,TRBV18,CASSSGTSTLGNEQFF,TGTGCCAGCTCATCCGGGACATCCACCCTCGGGAATGAGCAGTTCTTC
.,TRBJ1-1,.,TRBV19,CASMFEVGPSTEAFF,TGTGCCAGTATGTTTGAGGTGGGGCCTTCAACTGAAGCTTTCTTT
.,TRBJ1-5,.,TRBV7-8,CASSPRTAVYSSNQPQHF,TGTGCCAGCAGCCCGAGGACTGCCGTATATTCGAGCAATCAGCCCCAGCATTTT
few,TRBJ2-1,.,TRBV27,CASSSVGGGDEQFF,TGTGCCAGCAGTTCGGTCGGGGGTGGCGATGAGCAGTTCTTC
.,TRBJ1-5,.,TRBV18,CASSPPGGNQPQHF,TGTGCCAGCTCACCACCGGGGGGTAACCAGCCCCAGCATTTT
.,TRBJ2-1,.,TRBV9,CASSTDPAGEQFF,TGTGCCAGCAGCACAGATCCCGCGGGGGAGCAGTTCTTC
.,TRBJ1-1,.,TRBV5-4,CASSWGPLNTEAFF,TGTGCCAGCAGCTGGGGACCGCTGAACACTGAAGCTTTCTTT
.,TRBJ1-2,TRBD1,TRBV9,CASSAEGARIRGYTF,TGTGCCAGCAGCGCGGAGGGGGCGCGAATTAGGGGCTACACCTTC
.,TRBJ1-6,.,TRBV7-9,CASRSPLHF,TGTGCCAGCAGGTCACCCCTCCACTTT
.,TRBJ2-7,TRBD1,TRBV13,CASSLGTGVYEQYF,TGTGCCAGCAGCTTAGGCACAGGGGTCTACGAGCAGTACTTC
.,TRBJ2-1,TRBD2,TRBV19,CASSTSNAGGPGSYNEQFF,TGTGCCAGTAGTACTAGTAACGCGGGGGGGCCGGGATCCTACAATGAGCAGTTCTTC
.,TRBJ1-3,TRBD1,TRBV30,CASHTRGTYSGNTIYF,TGTGCCTCCCACACCAGGGGGACGTACTCTGGAAACACCATATATTTT
.,TRBJ2-7,TRBD1,TRBV6-1,CASSEVGTGETYEQYF,TGTGCCAGCAGTGAAGTGGGGACAGGGGAGACCTACGAGCAGTACTTC
.,TRBJ2-2,.,TRBV30,CAWSVGGYTGELFF,TGTGCCTGGAGTGTTGGGGGGTACACCGGGGAGCTGTTTTTT
.,TRBJ1-2,TRBD1,TRBV6-5,CATNKGGTAGYGYTF,TGTGCCACTAATAAGGGGGGGACAGCCGGTTATGGCTACACCTTC
.,TRBJ1-1,.,TRBV29-1,CSALLSGLYTEAFF,TGCAGCGCGCTACTATCAGGGCTCTACACTGAAGCTTTCTTT
once,TRBJ2-6,.,TRBV27,CASSFNGARAGANVLTF,TGTGCCAGCAGTTTTAATGGGGCCAGGGCTGGGGCCAACGTCCTGACTTTC
once,TRBJ2-1,.,TRBV5-1,CASSLVARVFNEQFF,TGCGCCAGCAGCTTGGTAGCTAGGGTATTCAATGAGCAGTTCTTC
.,TRBJ2-7,.,TRBV23-1,CASTRNTGTHAVCEQYF,TGCGCCAGCACCCGCAACACCGGGACCCACGCGGTCTGCGAGCAGTACTTC